A single sample gave rise to the 13 T cell receptor beta chains below, sequenced in a study of monozygotic twins with inflammatory bowel disease (dated by TCRdb to about 2019). Library method: 5' RACE. TCRdb names Illumina HiSeq 2500 as the instrument used. The reads were reprocessed in TCRdb, with one entry per CDR3 protein sequence and no accompanying DNA. For this sample, the table gives around 150,000 distinct CDR3 sequences. 2.4% of the sample lies in the top ten. The sequencing input was blood. These receptors came from a human donor with ulcerative colitis or Crohn's disease, or a healthy co-twin of an affected twin (not recorded which).

This sequence joins TRBV6-5 and TRBJ2-3; TCRdb selects TRBD2, and the lack of DNA leaves this call unchecked. CDR1 and CDR2 (germline): MNHEY, SVGAGI. The CDR3 is made up of 15 amino acids. The CDR3 is CASSYYGGGEDTQYF.

The rearrangement uses TRBV11-2 and TRBJ2-1; the D call from TCRdb, TRBD2, cannot be confirmed without DNA. CDR3 length equals 15 residues. Germline V gene sequence: CDR1 SGHAT, CDR2 FQNNGV. The CDR3 is CASSPGTSGGNEQFF.

This CDR3 is CASSLMASTDTQYF. The chain combines TRBV7-3 with TRBJ2-3. The CDR3 extends over 14 amino acids. Per the germline V gene, CDR1 is SGHTA and CDR2 is FQGTGA.

V gene TRBV5-1 combines with J gene TRBJ2-3. CDR1 and CDR2 (germline): SGHRS, YFSETQ. The CDR3 sequence is 15 residues long. The CDR3 here is CASSLGLAITDTQYF.

The chain carries TRBV4-2 and TRBJ2-1; checking the TCRdb D call of TRBD2 is not possible without DNA. Germline assignment: CDR1 LGHNA and CDR2 YNFKEQ. CDR3 length equals 19 residues. CDR3 amino acids: CASSQARTSGRGSYNEQFF.

The chain uses TRBV20-1 and TRBJ2-5; TCRdb's D gene call, TRBD2, goes unchecked for lack of DNA. The CDR3 spans 13 residues. From germline, CDR1 is DFQATT and CDR2 SNEGSKA (reference sequence). CDR3 loop: CSSRSAGLETQYF.

V gene TRBV6-2 or TRBV6-3 combines with J gene TRBJ2-7. CDR1 and CDR2 (germline): MNHEY, SVGEGT. The CDR3 covers 13 residues. CDR3 in amino acids: CASSYDSGYEQYF.

The chain couples TRBV5-6 to TRBJ1-6; with no DNA, the TCRdb D assignment of TRBD1 cannot be verified. Germline loops: CDR1 SGHDT, CDR2 YYEEEE. The CDR3 consists of 15 residues. The CDR3 sequence is CASSWETGNNSPLHF. The variable domain in full, with the rest retrieved from reference TRBV5-6 and TRBJ1-6, is DAGVTQSPTHLIKTRGQQVTLRCSPKSGHDTVSWYQQALGQGPQFIFQYYEEEERQRGNFPDRFSGHQFPNYSSELNVNALLLGDSALYLCASSWETGNNSPLHFGNGTRLTVT.

This rearrangement joins TRBV19 to TRBJ2-1; TCRdb proposes TRBD1, but this gene call is untestable without DNA. This CDR3 is built from 16 residues. CDR1 is LNHDA and CDR2 is SQIVND in the germline V gene (reference sequence). CDR3 loop: CASSPRRDRLYNEQFF.

The chain is built from TRBV5-1 and TRBJ2-7. The CDR3 extends over 13 amino acids. Germline V lookup: CDR1 SGHRS, CDR2 YFSETQ. This CDR3 reads CASTTEVSNEQYF.

The gene calls are TRBV6-5 and TRBJ2-7; TCRdb's D call, TRBD1, is unchecked because there is no DNA. Germline CDR1 is MNHEY and CDR2 is SVGAGI. The CDR3 contains 13 residues. The CDR3 region is CASRRQGASEQYF.

J is TRBJ1-4 and V is TRBV7-9; TCRdb reports TRBD1, a call that lacks DNA to check it against. This CDR3 contains 15 residues. From germline, CDR1 is SEHNR and CDR2 FQNEAQ (reference sequence). CDR3 loop: CASSSEGHSNEKLFF.

The genes are TRBV20-1 and TRBJ1-2; the D gene TCRdb calls, TRBD1, cannot be checked with no DNA. The germline CDR1 and CDR2 sequences are DFQATT and SNEGSKA (reference sequence). There are 16 residues in the CDR3. The CDR3 loop reads CSARDQQGSSNYGYTF.